The 6 T cell receptor beta chains presented below share a single source sample, sequenced in a study of Ad26.COV2.S vaccination and SARS-CoV-2 variants. Sequencing was performed with immunoSEQ multiplex PCR; in TCRdb, only in-frame clones are kept and a portion is missing. The sample has fewer than 400,000 clones, around 85% seen once; the top ten hold 3% to 4.5%. The treatment was: 19 received Ad26.COV2.S at low or high dose, single or two shots; 5 received placebo; per-sample allocation not given. Samples were taken on day 63 after the first vaccine or placebo injection. The material sequenced was peripheral blood, taken in a trial of Ad26.COV2.S vaccine versus placebo. The receptor source for this set is a person aged 18-65 years who received the Ad26.COV2.S COVID-19 vaccine or a placebo.

This chain joins TRBV13 and TRBJ1-4; 10 nucleotides line up with TRBD1. Germline V gene data show CDR1 as PRHDT and CDR2 as FYEKMQ (reference sequence). This CDR3 contains 16 residues. Trimming cost V 4 bases and J 6 bases; bases outside gene matches: 8. For the CDR3, the DNA is TGTGCCAGCAGCTCGAGGACAGGGGGGTTTGATGAAAAACTGTTTTTT. As protein: CASSSRTGGFDEKLFF.

V gene TRBV5-4 combines with J gene TRBJ1-1, with TRBD1 as a possible D gene (5 bases). This CDR3 has 12 amino acids. V was trimmed by 6 bases and J by 4 bases, leaving 10 bases between them. Germline assignment: CDR1 SGHNT and CDR2 YYREEE (reference sequence). The CDR3 loop reads CASTGGGTEAFF. The DNA of the CDR3 is TGTGCCAGCACCGGGGGGGGCACTGAAGCTTTCTTT.

This rearrangement joins TRBV2 to TRBJ1-4; maybe TRBD1 (6 bases). The V gene lost 7 bases and the J gene lost 8 bases, with 17 bases spanning the gap. CDR3 size: 14 residues. CDR1 is SNHLY, CDR2 FYNNEI, per germline. CDR3 DNA sequence: TGTGCCAGCACCGAGCAGGGGTTCTTGGAAAAACTGTTTTTT. This encodes CASTEQGFLEKLFF.

The J gene is TRBJ1-3, the V gene TRBV6-5; D remains ambiguous. V was cut by 6 bases and J by 4 bases, with 10 bases left in between. Germline assignment: CDR1 MNHEY and CDR2 SVGAGI. This CDR3 comprises 13 residues. CDR3 sequence (DNA): TGTGCCAGCAGAGGAGGTTGGGGAAACACCATATATTTT. Amino acid sequence: CASRGGWGNTIYF.

The J gene is TRBJ2-1, the V gene TRBV19, with TRBD1 identical over 9 bases. The J segment lost 5 bases and the V segment lost 3 bases, leaving 2 bases of the junction unmatched. The CDR3 consists of 14 residues. The germline gives CDR1 LNHDA, CDR2 SQIVND (reference sequence). CDR3 nucleotides: TGTGCCAGTAGTATTGACAGGGGGAACAATGAGCAGTTCTTC. Translated: CASSIDRGNNEQFF.

This rearrangement joins TRBV5-4 to TRBJ2-3; 13 bases match TRBD2. V was clipped by 4 bases and J by 3 bases; unmatched bases: 2. The germline gives CDR1 SGHNT, CDR2 YYREEE (reference sequence). The CDR3 length is 15 residues. CDR3 protein: CASSAGLAGTDTQYF. The CDR3 DNA sequence: TGTGCCAGCAGCGCGGGACTAGCGGGAACAGATACGCAGTATTTT.